The text below deals with one T cell receptor beta chain. The antigen is unknown. This sample is part of a study of cytomegalovirus exposure and HLA in healthy donors. Findings and limits, study-wide: Diagnosis of cytomegalovirus status made by the classifier reportedly showed high specificity and sensitivity. Among TCR beta chains, those listed as cytomegalovirus-associated numbered fewer than 200.

Generated by immunoSEQ multiplex PCR, the TCRdb table keeps only in-frame clones and is missing some. The sample includes around 230,000 clones, around 87% of them seen just once. Trimming removed 8 bases from V and 1 base from J, with 9 bases in between. The germline V gene has CDR1 SGDLS and CDR2 YYNGEE. This CDR3 contains 12 residues. V gene TRBV9 combines with J gene TRBJ1-1, with D perhaps TRBD1 (5 bases). This clonotype was sampled from a woman younger than 45 in good health and CMV-seropositive. The source material was PBMCs. The CDR3 DNA reads TGTGCCAGTTCGACAGAGAACACTGAAGCTTTCTTT. Translated: CASSTENTEAFF. The full variable domain, its missing parts supplied by reference TRBV9 and TRBJ1-1, is DSGVTQTPKHLITATGQRVTLRCSPRSGDLSVYWYQQSLDQGLQFLIQYYNGEERAKGNILERFSAQQFPDLHSELNLSSLELGDSALYFCASSTENTEAFFGQGTRLTVV.